This is a list of T cell receptor beta chains from one sample in a study of blood T cell repertoires in COVID-19. Profiling relied on immunoSEQ multiplex PCR, and the TCRdb table lists in-frame clones only, not all of them. The table has roughly 60,000 clones, 75% to 85% seen once. The specimen was peripheral blood. These receptors were collected from a human donor in a cohort sampled during active COVID-19. Each CDR3 is given with its conserved first and last residue. The order of the fields is clone size, D gene, V gene, J gene, CDR3 DNA, CDR3 protein. D genes are given only for firm matches. Where a row states a size, it is once, few, many or the class of an expanded clone; other rows omit it.

abundance: NA; d_gene: TRBD1; v_gene: TRBV19; j_gene: TRBJ1-1; CDR3nt: TGTGCCAGTAGTGCAGGACAGGGGACGAACACTGAAGCTTTCTTT; CDR3aa: CASSAGQGTNTEAFF
abundance: NA; d_gene: TRBD1; v_gene: TRBV27; j_gene: TRBJ1-5; CDR3nt: TGTGCCAGCAGTTCCCTGAACAGGGGTAATTCGGGTCAGCCCCAGCATTTT; CDR3aa: CASSSLNRGNSGQPQHF
abundance: few; d_gene: NA; v_gene: TRBV19; j_gene: TRBJ1-1; CDR3nt: TGTGCCAGTAGTATAGATGGGGGGGGCGCGGGATGGACTGAAGCTTTCTTT; CDR3aa: CASSIDGGGAGWTEAFF
abundance: once; d_gene: NA; v_gene: TRBV6-6; j_gene: TRBJ2-3; CDR3nt: TGTGCCAGCAGGCCTCGTGGGGGGGCGAGCACAGATACGCAGTATTTT; CDR3aa: CASRPRGGASTDTQYF
abundance: NA; d_gene: TRBD1; v_gene: TRBV10-3; j_gene: TRBJ1-5; CDR3nt: TGTGCCATCAGTGCGACAGGGGGCTTTAGCAATCAGCCCCAGCATTTT; CDR3aa: CAISATGGFSNQPQHF
abundance: NA; d_gene: TRBD1; v_gene: TRBV6-5; j_gene: TRBJ2-2; CDR3nt: TGTGCCAGCAGTAGGGACAGGAGGACCGGGGAGCTGTTTTTT; CDR3aa: CASSRDRRTGELFF
abundance: few; d_gene: TRBD1; v_gene: TRBV19; j_gene: TRBJ1-2; CDR3nt: TGTGCCAGTTACGGGACAGGGGCGTCCTACTATGGCTACACCTTC; CDR3aa: CASYGTGASYYGYTF
abundance: NA; d_gene: NA; v_gene: TRBV15; j_gene: TRBJ1-5; CDR3nt: TGTGCCACCAGCCACGGTACAGGAAGGAGCAATCAGCCCCAGCATTTT; CDR3aa: CATSHGTGRSNQPQHF
abundance: NA; d_gene: TRBD1; v_gene: TRBV12-3/TRBV12-4; j_gene: TRBJ2-7; CDR3nt: TGTGCCAGCCTAAGGACAGGGGGGTACGAGCAGTACTTC; CDR3aa: CASLRTGGYEQYF
abundance: NA; d_gene: NA; v_gene: TRBV21-1; j_gene: TRBJ1-3; CDR3nt: TGTGCCACCGGACAGGGGTTCGGAAACACCATATATTTT; CDR3aa: CATGQGFGNTIYF
abundance: NA; d_gene: NA; v_gene: TRBV19; j_gene: TRBJ1-1; CDR3nt: TGTGCCAGTAGTTTGGGGAGAGCTGAAGCTTTCTTT; CDR3aa: CASSLGRAEAFF
abundance: NA; d_gene: TRBD1; v_gene: TRBV27; j_gene: TRBJ1-2; CDR3nt: TGTGCCAGCAGTAGGCAGGGGGTAGTAGATGGCTACACCTTC; CDR3aa: CASSRQGVVDGYTF
abundance: NA; d_gene: TRBD2; v_gene: TRBV6-6; j_gene: TRBJ2-1; CDR3nt: TGTGCCAGCAGTCTCCTAGGGACTAGCGCTTACAATGAGCAGTTCTTC; CDR3aa: CASSLLGTSAYNEQFF
abundance: few; d_gene: TRBD1; v_gene: TRBV7-2; j_gene: TRBJ1-5; CDR3nt: TGTGCCAGCAGCCTCAGGGGGGGCAATCAGCCCCAGCATTTT; CDR3aa: CASSLRGGNQPQHF
abundance: few; d_gene: NA; v_gene: TRBV7-2; j_gene: TRBJ2-1; CDR3nt: TGTGCCAGCAGCTTCGCGGTTGAGCAGTTCTTC; CDR3aa: CASSFAVEQFF
abundance: few; d_gene: TRBD2; v_gene: TRBV6-6; j_gene: TRBJ2-7; CDR3nt: TGTGCCAGCAGAGATCGGGAGGGTGGGCTCTACGAGCAGTACTTC; CDR3aa: CASRDREGGLYEQYF
abundance: NA; d_gene: TRBD1; v_gene: TRBV7-6; j_gene: TRBJ2-3; CDR3nt: TGTGCCAGCAGCACTAGCCGTGACGGACAGGGGGCACAAGATACGCAGTATTTT; CDR3aa: CASSTSRDGQGAQDTQYF
abundance: NA; d_gene: NA; v_gene: TRBV7-9; j_gene: TRBJ2-1; CDR3nt: TGTGCCAGCAGCTCAATGGGGCAGGGGTACAATGAGCAGTTCTTC; CDR3aa: CASSSMGQGYNEQFF
abundance: NA; d_gene: NA; v_gene: TRBV6-6; j_gene: TRBJ1-2; CDR3nt: TGTGCCAGCAGTTACGAGGTCTTGGATGGCTACACCTTC; CDR3aa: CASSYEVLDGYTF
abundance: many; d_gene: NA; v_gene: TRBV3-1/TRBV3-2; j_gene: TRBJ2-2; CDR3nt: TGTGCCAGCAGCCCGTCGGAGGCGACCGGGGAGCTGTTTTTT; CDR3aa: CASSPSEATGELFF
abundance: NA; d_gene: NA; v_gene: TRBV7-2; j_gene: TRBJ1-6; CDR3nt: TGTGCCGGCGAGAAAAACCAGGGGACCTTATCACCCCTCCACTTT; CDR3aa: CAGEKNQGTLSPLHF
abundance: NA; d_gene: TRBD2; v_gene: TRBV4-3; j_gene: TRBJ2-7; CDR3nt: TGCGCCAGCAGCCAAGTTGGCGGGGGGGCTTACGAGCAGTACTTC; CDR3aa: CASSQVGGGAYEQYF
abundance: NA; d_gene: NA; v_gene: TRBV7-9; j_gene: TRBJ1-1; CDR3nt: TGTGCCAGCAACGAACCCGGGAGTCCAGATACTGAAGCTTTCTTT; CDR3aa: CASNEPGSPDTEAFF
abundance: NA; d_gene: TRBD2; v_gene: TRBV12-3/TRBV12-4; j_gene: TRBJ2-3; CDR3nt: TGTGCCAGCGGCGGGGGTTCAGATACGCAGTATTTT; CDR3aa: CASGGGSDTQYF
abundance: few; d_gene: TRBD1; v_gene: TRBV4-1; j_gene: TRBJ1-5; CDR3nt: TGCGCCAGCAGCCAAGATCTGGGACAGGGTAGCCCCCAGCATTTT; CDR3aa: CASSQDLGQGSPQHF
abundance: NA; d_gene: NA; v_gene: TRBV28; j_gene: TRBJ1-5; CDR3nt: TGTGCCAGCAGTTTGTTCGGGGGGGCTAGGCGCAATCAGCCCCAGCATTTT; CDR3aa: CASSLFGGARRNQPQHF
abundance: NA; d_gene: NA; v_gene: TRBV9; j_gene: TRBJ2-2; CDR3nt: TGTGCCAGCAGCTCCCGCTTCACGGGCAGGGGCACCGGGGAGCTGTTTTTT; CDR3aa: CASSSRFTGRGTGELFF
abundance: NA; d_gene: NA; v_gene: TRBV19; j_gene: TRBJ1-2; CDR3nt: TGTGCCAGTAGTATATCGGGAGGGAAAGGCTACACCTTC; CDR3aa: CASSISGGKGYTF
abundance: NA; d_gene: NA; v_gene: TRBV18; j_gene: TRBJ1-1; CDR3nt: TGTGCCAGCTCGCCGCAGCGGGGGAACACTGAAGCTTTCTTT; CDR3aa: CASSPQRGNTEAFF
abundance: NA; d_gene: NA; v_gene: TRBV9; j_gene: TRBJ2-7; CDR3nt: TGTGCCAGCAGCGTAGGGGGACACGGGACCTCCGAGCAGTACTTC; CDR3aa: CASSVGGHGTSEQYF
abundance: NA; d_gene: NA; v_gene: TRBV5-1; j_gene: TRBJ2-3; CDR3nt: TGCGCCAGCAGCTTGCAGCGAGGGAGCACAGATACGCAGTATTTT; CDR3aa: CASSLQRGSTDTQYF
abundance: once; d_gene: TRBD2; v_gene: TRBV10-3; j_gene: TRBJ2-1; CDR3nt: TGTGCCATCAGTGAAGGAGGGGGATCTCGACTAGCGGGAGTGTTCTACAATGAGCAGTTCTTC; CDR3aa: CAISEGGGSRLAGVFYNEQFF
abundance: many; d_gene: TRBD1; v_gene: TRBV9; j_gene: TRBJ1-1; CDR3nt: TGTGCCAGCAGCCCATCGGGACAGGGCTGGACTGAAGCTTTCTTT; CDR3aa: CASSPSGQGWTEAFF
abundance: NA; d_gene: TRBD2; v_gene: TRBV19; j_gene: TRBJ2-5; CDR3nt: TGTGCCAGTATGGAGCGGGGGGGTCGGTCGACCCAGTACTTC; CDR3aa: CASMERGGRSTQYF
abundance: NA; d_gene: TRBD1; v_gene: TRBV5-6; j_gene: TRBJ1-2; CDR3nt: TGTGCCAGCAGCGGACTGGGACAGGGAGTAGGGGGCTACACCTTC; CDR3aa: CASSGLGQGVGGYTF
abundance: NA; d_gene: TRBD2; v_gene: TRBV27; j_gene: TRBJ2-3; CDR3nt: TGTGCCAGCAGTTCAAAGAGCGGGGGGGCCTCAGATACGCAGTATTTT; CDR3aa: CASSSKSGGASDTQYF
abundance: NA; d_gene: TRBD2; v_gene: TRBV10-3; j_gene: TRBJ2-1; CDR3nt: TGTGCCATCAGTGACGGGGCTAGCGGTCGGGAGCAGTTCTTC; CDR3aa: CAISDGASGREQFF
abundance: NA; d_gene: NA; v_gene: TRBV11-2; j_gene: TRBJ2-5; CDR3nt: TGTGCCAGCAGCCCACCGGACCTCGGCGGGGAGACCCAGTACTTC; CDR3aa: CASSPPDLGGETQYF
abundance: NA; d_gene: TRBD1; v_gene: TRBV6-6; j_gene: TRBJ2-7; CDR3nt: TGTGCCAGCAGTGCACCGGACAGGGGGCCTTGGGAGCAGTACTTC; CDR3aa: CASSAPDRGPWEQYF
abundance: NA; d_gene: NA; v_gene: TRBV6-5; j_gene: TRBJ1-2; CDR3nt: TGTGCCAGCAGTTTGGGCGGGGGGGAGTATGGCTACACCTTC; CDR3aa: CASSLGGGEYGYTF
abundance: NA; d_gene: TRBD2; v_gene: TRBV6-5; j_gene: TRBJ2-1; CDR3nt: TGTGCCAGCAGTTCCCCCTATAGCGGGGGGCCCAATGAGCAGTTCTTC; CDR3aa: CASSSPYSGGPNEQFF
abundance: NA; d_gene: TRBD1; v_gene: TRBV3-1/TRBV3-2; j_gene: TRBJ1-1; CDR3nt: TGTGCCAGCAGCCAAGTCGGCAGGGGGCAGAACACTGAAGCTTTCTTT; CDR3aa: CASSQVGRGQNTEAFF
abundance: few; d_gene: NA; v_gene: TRBV6-5; j_gene: TRBJ2-5; CDR3nt: TGTGCCAGCAGTTACTCGACGACAGCCCTAAGTGGGACCCAGTACTTC; CDR3aa: CASSYSTTALSGTQYF
abundance: few; d_gene: NA; v_gene: TRBV6-6; j_gene: TRBJ1-6; CDR3nt: TGTGCCAGCAGTCCAGGGTCGGGTTCACCCCTCCACTTT; CDR3aa: CASSPGSGSPLHF
abundance: NA; d_gene: NA; v_gene: TRBV4-1; j_gene: TRBJ1-1; CDR3nt: TGCGCCAGCAGCCAAGGAATCTTGAGTCGAATTTTGAACACTGAAGCTTTCTTT; CDR3aa: CASSQGILSRILNTEAFF
abundance: NA; d_gene: NA; v_gene: TRBV19; j_gene: TRBJ1-4; CDR3nt: TGTGCCAGTAACGGTAACAGGAATGAAAAACTGTTTTTT; CDR3aa: CASNGNRNEKLFF
abundance: NA; d_gene: TRBD2; v_gene: TRBV4-2; j_gene: TRBJ2-1; CDR3nt: TGTGCCAGCAGCCAAGCCGGGACTAGCGGGAGTGGTGAGCAGTTCTTC; CDR3aa: CASSQAGTSGSGEQFF
abundance: few; d_gene: TRBD2; v_gene: TRBV2; j_gene: TRBJ2-3; CDR3nt: TGTGCCAGCAGACAGGGACTAGCGGCTCTAATAGATACGCAGTATTTT; CDR3aa: CASRQGLAALIDTQYF
abundance: NA; d_gene: TRBD2; v_gene: TRBV5-1; j_gene: TRBJ2-7; CDR3nt: TGCGCCAGCAGCCCCCGGGGTAGCGGGAGGCAATCCGACCGGGAGTACTTC; CDR3aa: CASSPRGSGRQSDREYF
abundance: NA; d_gene: NA; v_gene: TRBV5-4; j_gene: TRBJ1-2; CDR3nt: TGTGCCAGCAGCCGGGAGGGGGGCTTTAACTATGGCTACACCTTC; CDR3aa: CASSREGGFNYGYTF
abundance: once; d_gene: NA; v_gene: TRBV6-5; j_gene: TRBJ2-3; CDR3nt: TGTGCCAGCATCCCGCAGGGCACAGATACGCAGTATTTT; CDR3aa: CASIPQGTDTQYF